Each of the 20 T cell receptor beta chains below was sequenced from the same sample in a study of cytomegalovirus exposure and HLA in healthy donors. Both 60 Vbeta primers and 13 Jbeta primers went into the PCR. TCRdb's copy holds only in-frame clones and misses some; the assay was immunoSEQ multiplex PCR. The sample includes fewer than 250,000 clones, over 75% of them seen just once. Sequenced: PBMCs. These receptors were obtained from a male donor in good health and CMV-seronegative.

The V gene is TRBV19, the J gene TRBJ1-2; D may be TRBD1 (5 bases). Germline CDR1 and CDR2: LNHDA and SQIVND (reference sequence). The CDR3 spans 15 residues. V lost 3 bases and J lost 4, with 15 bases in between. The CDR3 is CASSISPTGGYGYTF. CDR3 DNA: TGTGCCAGTAGTATCTCTCCCACGGGGGGCTATGGCTACACCTTC.

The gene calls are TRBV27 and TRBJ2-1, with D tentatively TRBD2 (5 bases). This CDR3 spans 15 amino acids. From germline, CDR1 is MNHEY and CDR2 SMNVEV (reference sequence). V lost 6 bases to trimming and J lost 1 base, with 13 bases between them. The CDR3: CASRWLASSYNEQFF. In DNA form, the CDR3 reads TGTGCCAGCAGGTGGTTAGCGAGTTCCTACAATGAGCAGTTCTTC.

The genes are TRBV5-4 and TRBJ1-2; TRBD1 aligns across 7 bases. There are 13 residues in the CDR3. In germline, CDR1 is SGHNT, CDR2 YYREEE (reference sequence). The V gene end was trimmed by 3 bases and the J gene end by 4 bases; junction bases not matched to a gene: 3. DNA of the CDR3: TGTGCCAGCAGCTCGCGGGACAGCTATGGCTACACCTTC. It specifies CASSSRDSYGYTF.

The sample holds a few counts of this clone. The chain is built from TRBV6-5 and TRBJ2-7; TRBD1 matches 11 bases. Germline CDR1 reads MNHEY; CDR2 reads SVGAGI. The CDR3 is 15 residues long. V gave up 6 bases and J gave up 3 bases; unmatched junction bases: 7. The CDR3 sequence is CASRTGTGGSYEQYF. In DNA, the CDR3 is TGTGCCAGCAGGACCGGGACAGGGGGAAGCTACGAGCAGTACTTC.

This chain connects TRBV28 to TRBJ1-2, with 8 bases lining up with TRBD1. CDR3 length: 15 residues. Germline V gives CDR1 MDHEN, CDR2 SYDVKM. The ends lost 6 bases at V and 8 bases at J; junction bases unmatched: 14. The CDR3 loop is CASRLGAGGLRGYTF. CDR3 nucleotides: TGTGCCAGCAGATTAGGGGCAGGGGGCTTGAGAGGCTACACCTTC.

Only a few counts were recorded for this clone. In nucleotides, the CDR3 is TGTGCCATCAGCGCCCGGACTAGCGGGGGCCAAGAGACCCAGTACTTC. This gives the protein CAISARTSGGQETQYF. The V and J genes are TRBV10-3 and TRBJ2-5, with 13 bases aligning to TRBD2. With V trimmed by 6 bases and J by 1 base, 5 bases remained unmatched. The CDR3 is 16 residues long. The germline CDR1 and CDR2 sequences are ENHRY and SYGVKD.

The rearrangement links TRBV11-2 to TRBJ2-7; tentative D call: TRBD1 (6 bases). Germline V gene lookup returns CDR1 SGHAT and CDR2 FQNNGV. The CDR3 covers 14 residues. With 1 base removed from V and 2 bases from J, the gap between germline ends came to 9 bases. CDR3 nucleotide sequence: TGTGCCAGCAGCTTAGTGACAGGTCCCTACGAGCAGTACTTC. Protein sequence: CASSLVTGPYEQYF. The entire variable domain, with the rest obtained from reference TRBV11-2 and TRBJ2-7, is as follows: EAGVAQSPRYKIIEKRQSVAFWCNPISGHATLYWYQQILGQGPKLLIQFQNNGVVDDSQLPKDRFSAERLKGVDSTLKIQPAKLEDSAVYLCASSLVTGPYEQYFGPGTRLTVT.

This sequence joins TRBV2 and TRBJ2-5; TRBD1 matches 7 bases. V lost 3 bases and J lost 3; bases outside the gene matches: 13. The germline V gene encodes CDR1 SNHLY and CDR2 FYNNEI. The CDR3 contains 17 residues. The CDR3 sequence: CASSELLQGSLKETQYF. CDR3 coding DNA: TGTGCCAGCAGTGAGCTGTTACAGGGGAGCCTCAAAGAGACCCAGTACTTC.

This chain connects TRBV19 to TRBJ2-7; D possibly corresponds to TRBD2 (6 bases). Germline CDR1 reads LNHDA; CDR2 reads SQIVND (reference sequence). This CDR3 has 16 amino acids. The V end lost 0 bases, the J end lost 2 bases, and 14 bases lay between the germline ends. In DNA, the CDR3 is TGTGCCAGTAGTATAGACCGGGACTTACCCACCTACGAGCAGTACTTC. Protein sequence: CASSIDRDLPTYEQYF.

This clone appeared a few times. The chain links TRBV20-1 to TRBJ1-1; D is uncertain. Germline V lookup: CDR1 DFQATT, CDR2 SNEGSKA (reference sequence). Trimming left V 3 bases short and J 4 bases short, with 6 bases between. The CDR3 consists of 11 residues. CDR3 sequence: CSARGPTEAFF. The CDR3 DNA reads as TGCAGTGCTAGGGGCCCCACTGAAGCTTTCTTT.

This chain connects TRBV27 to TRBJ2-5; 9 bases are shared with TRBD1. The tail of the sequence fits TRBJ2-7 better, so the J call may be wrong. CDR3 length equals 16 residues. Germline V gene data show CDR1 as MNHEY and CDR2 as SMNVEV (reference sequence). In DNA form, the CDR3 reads TGTGCCAGCAGATCAACCGGGACAGGGTGGGCCTACGAGCAGTACTTC. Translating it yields CASRSTGTGWAYEQYF.

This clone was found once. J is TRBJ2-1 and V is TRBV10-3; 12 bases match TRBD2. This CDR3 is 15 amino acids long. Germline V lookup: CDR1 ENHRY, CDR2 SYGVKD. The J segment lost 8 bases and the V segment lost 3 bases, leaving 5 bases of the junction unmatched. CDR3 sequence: CAISDGLAGGYEQFF. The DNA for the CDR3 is TGTGCCATCAGTGATGGCCTAGCGGGAGGGTATGAGCAGTTCTTC.

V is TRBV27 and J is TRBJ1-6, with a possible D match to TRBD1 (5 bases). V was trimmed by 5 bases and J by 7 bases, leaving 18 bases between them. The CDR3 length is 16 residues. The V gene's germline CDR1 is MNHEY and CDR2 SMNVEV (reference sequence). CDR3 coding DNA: TGTGCCAGCAGTCCCCCCCCGGGGACTCGGAATTCACCCCTCCACTTT. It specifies CASSPPPGTRNSPLHF.

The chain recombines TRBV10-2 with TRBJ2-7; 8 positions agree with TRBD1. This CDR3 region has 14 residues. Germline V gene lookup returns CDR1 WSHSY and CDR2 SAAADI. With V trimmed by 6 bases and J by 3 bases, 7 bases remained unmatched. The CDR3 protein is CASSGQGFGYEQYF. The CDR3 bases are TGCGCCAGCAGCGGACAGGGCTTTGGCTACGAGCAGTACTTC.

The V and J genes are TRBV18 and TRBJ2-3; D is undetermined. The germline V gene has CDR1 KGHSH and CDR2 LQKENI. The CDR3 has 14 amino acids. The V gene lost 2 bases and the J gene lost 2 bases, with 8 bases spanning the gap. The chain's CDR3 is CASSPWATTDTQYF. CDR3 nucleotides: TGTGCCAGCTCACCATGGGCCACCACAGATACGCAGTATTTT.

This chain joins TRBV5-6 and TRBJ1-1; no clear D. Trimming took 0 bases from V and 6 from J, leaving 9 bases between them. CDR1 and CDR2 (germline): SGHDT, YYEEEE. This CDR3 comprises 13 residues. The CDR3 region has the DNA TGTGCCAGCAGCTTGGCCGGGGTCGCTGAAGCTTTCTTT. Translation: CASSLAGVAEAFF. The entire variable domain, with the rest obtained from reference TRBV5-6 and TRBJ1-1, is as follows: DAGVTQSPTHLIKTRGQQVTLRCSPKSGHDTVSWYQQALGQGPQFIFQYYEEEERQRGNFPDRFSGHQFPNYSSELNVNALLLGDSALYLCASSLAGVAEAFFGQGTRLTVV.

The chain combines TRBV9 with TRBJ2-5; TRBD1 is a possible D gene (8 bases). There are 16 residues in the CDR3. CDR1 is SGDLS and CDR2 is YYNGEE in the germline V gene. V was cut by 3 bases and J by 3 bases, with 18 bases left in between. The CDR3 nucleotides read TGTGCCAGCAGCGACCCCTACACAGGGGGGGAAGAGACCCAGTACTTC. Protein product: CASSDPYTGGEETQYF.

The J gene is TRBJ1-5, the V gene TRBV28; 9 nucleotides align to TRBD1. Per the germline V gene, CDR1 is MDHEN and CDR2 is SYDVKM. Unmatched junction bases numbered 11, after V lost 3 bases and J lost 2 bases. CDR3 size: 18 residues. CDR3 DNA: TGTGCCAGCAGTTTTCCGGGACAGGGCATGGTGGGCAATCAGCCCCAGCATTTT. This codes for CASSFPGQGMVGNQPQHF.

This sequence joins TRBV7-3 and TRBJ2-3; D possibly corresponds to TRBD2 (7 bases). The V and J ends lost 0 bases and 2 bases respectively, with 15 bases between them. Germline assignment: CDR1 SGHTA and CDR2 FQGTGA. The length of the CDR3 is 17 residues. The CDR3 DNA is TGTGCCAGCAGCTTAACTGGGAAGGGGGGGGTCACAGATACGCAGTATTTT. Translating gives CASSLTGKGGVTDTQYF.

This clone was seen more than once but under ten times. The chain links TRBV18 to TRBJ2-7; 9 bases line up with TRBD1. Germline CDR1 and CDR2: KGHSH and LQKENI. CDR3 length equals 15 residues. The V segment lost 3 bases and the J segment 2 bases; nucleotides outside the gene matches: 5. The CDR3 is CASSPGQGITYEQYF. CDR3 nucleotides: TGTGCCAGCTCACCGGGACAGGGTATCACCTACGAGCAGTACTTC.